This entry describes one TCR beta chain. The CDR3 runs to 16 residues. The germline V gene has CDR1 SGHNT and CDR2 YENEEA. The ends lost 5 bases at V and 6 bases at J; junction bases unmatched: 12. In the original analysis: Counts of nucleated cells, estimated from reference gene primer amplification, were obtained. Sequenced by immunoSEQ multiplex PCR; TCRdb stores in-frame clones only, minus some. The DNA was the basis for D and trimming; V, J and clone size are from that table. The sample shows roughly 500,000 clones, approximately 88% of them seen only once. This entry is derived from a study of blood T cell repertoires in COVID-19. Looking at the study overall: Both acute and convalescent COVID-19 samples were obtained from the United States, Italy and Spain. PBMCs, B-cell-depleted T cells, or T cells provided the cDNA or gDNA that made up the material.

Categorization into cohorts depended on clinical history that participants reported. V gene TRBV11-3 combines with J gene TRBJ2-1; 8 nucleotides agree with TRBD2. The sequenced material came from PBMCs or T cells enriched from blood (not recorded which). The TCR was taken from a woman between 40 and 50 years old who had recovered from COVID-19. The CDR3: CASSPRGREGLNEQFF. CDR3 in DNA: TGTGCCAGCAGCCCACGGGGACGGGAGGGCCTCAATGAGCAGTTCTTC.